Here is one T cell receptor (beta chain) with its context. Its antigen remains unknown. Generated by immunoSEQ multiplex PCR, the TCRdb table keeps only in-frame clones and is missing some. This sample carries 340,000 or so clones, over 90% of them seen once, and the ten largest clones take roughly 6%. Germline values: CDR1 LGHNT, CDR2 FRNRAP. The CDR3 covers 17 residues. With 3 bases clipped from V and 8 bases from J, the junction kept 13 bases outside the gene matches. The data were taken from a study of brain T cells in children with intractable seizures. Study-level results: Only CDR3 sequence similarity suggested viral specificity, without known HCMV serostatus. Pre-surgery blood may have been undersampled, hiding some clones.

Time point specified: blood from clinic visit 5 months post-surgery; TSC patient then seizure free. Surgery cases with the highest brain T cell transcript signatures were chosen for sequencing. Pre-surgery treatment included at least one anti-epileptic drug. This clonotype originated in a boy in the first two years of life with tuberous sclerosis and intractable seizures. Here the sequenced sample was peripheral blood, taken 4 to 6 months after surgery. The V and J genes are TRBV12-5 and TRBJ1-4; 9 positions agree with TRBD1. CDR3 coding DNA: TGTGCTAGTGGTTTTAGCTTTGACGGGACAGGGCCCGAAAAACTGTTTTTT. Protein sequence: CASGFSFDGTGPEKLFF.